Below, 28 T cell receptor beta chains from the same sample are listed, as sequenced in a study of CD8 T cells in ankylosing spondylitis (dated by TCRdb to about 2017). Broad study findings and their caveats: Blood from ankylosing spondylitis patients appeared to be characterized by a TCR beta motif made up of under ten highly homologous amino acid variants.

These receptors are not linked to any known antigen. Libraries came from 5' RACE. The sequencer was an Illumina HiSeq 2500. Using fastp at Q25 and MiXCR, TCRdb reprocessed the public reads and kept productive beta chains. One record per CDR3 amino acid sequence lists the most common genes and DNA. The sample includes around 440,000 distinct CDR3 sequences, with about a sixth observed a single time. The biggest ten clones account for about 0.94% of the sample. The sample was blood, either unsorted or a sorted T cell fraction (not recorded which). The receptors derive from a male donor with ankylosing spondylitis.

This clonotype occurred many times. The V call is TRBV5-1, the J call TRBJ2-3; 7 bases are shared with TRBD1. The CDR3 length is 15 residues. Germline CDR1 SGHRS, CDR2 YFSETQ. The V gene end was trimmed by 4 bases and the J gene end by 4 bases; junction bases not matched to a gene: 9. CDR3 sequence: CASSLRGSGSDTQYF. The CDR3 nucleotides read TGCGCCAGCAGCCTCAGGGGGTCTGGATCAGATACGCAGTATTTT.

This clonotype has a handful of counts. V and J are TRBV29-1 and TRBJ2-1; 10 bases are a match to TRBD1. Trimming removed 7 bases from V and 3 bases from J; junction bases left unmatched: 0. The CDR3 covers 12 residues. Germline loops: CDR1 SQVTM, CDR2 ANQGSEA. CDR3 protein: CSGDRGYNEQFF. DNA of the CDR3: TGCAGCGGGGACAGGGGCTACAATGAGCAGTTCTTC.

This clonotype has at least ten counts. This rearrangement joins TRBV7-2 to TRBJ2-5, with D perhaps TRBD1 or TRBD2 (5 bases each). Germline V CDR1 and CDR2: SGHTA, FQGNSA. The length of the CDR3 is 15 residues. V lost 5 bases to trimming and J lost 1 base, with 14 bases between them. The CDR3 spells CASSPWGAGQETQYF. CDR3 nucleotides: TGTGCCAGCAGCCCATGGGGCGCGGGCCAAGAGACCCAGTACTTC.

This clonotype was seen only a few times. The rearrangement uses TRBV10-3 and TRBJ2-6; D gene ambiguous. The CDR3 length is 16 residues. The germline gives CDR1 ENHRY, CDR2 SYGVKD. V was trimmed by 3 bases and J by 0 bases, leaving 9 bases between them. DNA of the CDR3: TGTGCCATCAGTGAAACCGACAACTCTGGGGCCAACGTCCTGACTTTC. Residues: CAISETDNSGANVLTF.

The chain combines TRBV18 with TRBJ1-1; tentative D call: TRBD1 (6 bases). This CDR3 is 15 amino acids long. V dropped 3 bases and J dropped 0 bases, with 11 bases sitting between them. CDR1 KGHSH and CDR2 LQKENI come from the germline V gene. The CDR3 DNA follows: TGTGCCAGCTCACCTTCCGGGACAATGAACACTGAAGCTTTCTTT. This translates into CASSPSGTMNTEAFF.

The gene calls are TRBV10-3 and TRBJ2-7; 8 positions match TRBD1. V shed 2 bases and J 1 base; nucleotides not matched to a gene: 4. The CDR3 totals 15 residues. From germline, CDR1 is ENHRY and CDR2 SYGVKD. CDR3 DNA: TGTGCCATCAGTGAGGCCGGGACAGGATCCTACGAGCAGTACTTC. Encoded protein: CAISEAGTGSYEQYF.

This clonotype was observed a few times. The rearrangement links TRBV29-1 to TRBJ1-2; D ambiguous. Germline V CDR1 and CDR2: SQVTM, ANQGSEA. The CDR3 has 14 residues. V lost 3 bases to trimming and J lost 2 bases, with 13 bases between them. CDR3 DNA: TGCAGCGTTGAGGCACCCCCGGGAAACTATGGCTACACCTTC. Its protein product is CSVEAPPGNYGYTF.

Only a few counts were recorded for this clonotype. This chain connects TRBV7-8 to TRBJ2-3; TRBD2 might be the D (6 bases). Germline V gene sequence: CDR1 SGHVS, CDR2 FQNEAQ. The CDR3 length is 16 residues. Trimming left V 3 bases short and J 2 bases short, with 15 bases between. This CDR3 is CASSFRIAVDTDTQYF. The CDR3 DNA is TGTGCCAGCAGCTTTCGTATAGCGGTGGACACAGATACGCAGTATTTT.

This clonotype has only a few counts. V gene TRBV7-2 combines with J gene TRBJ2-5; the D gene is possibly TRBD2 (6 bases). The V end was cut by 2 bases, the J end by 10 bases, with 26 bases between. The CDR3 is made up of 17 amino acids. Germline CDR1 SGHTA, CDR2 FQGNSA. The CDR3 sequence is CASSLISPRLRRGGQYF. The CDR3 coding sequence is TGTGCCAGCAGCTTAATTAGCCCCAGGCTCCGGAGGGGAGGCCAGTACTTC.

The sample holds a few counts of this clonotype. This chain links TRBV29-1 with TRBJ1-1, with D unclear. Trimming left V 4 bases short and J 5 bases short, with 11 bases between. CDR3 length equals 12 residues. Germline V gene lookup returns CDR1 SQVTM and CDR2 ANQGSEA. Written as DNA, the CDR3 is TGCAGCGTTGGCCGGGAAAGGACTGAAGCTTTCTTT. Translating gives CSVGRERTEAFF.

This rearrangement joins TRBV3-1 to TRBJ2-7; D is possibly TRBD1 (6 bases). Germline-derived CDR1 and CDR2 are LGHDT and YNNKEL (reference sequence). The V gene lost 0 bases and the J gene lost 9 bases, with 18 bases spanning the gap. This CDR3 spans 15 amino acids. CDR3 residues: CASSQDFPLRGGQYF. DNA of the CDR3: TGTGCCAGCAGCCAAGATTTCCCCCTCAGGGGTGGGCAGTACTTC.

The chain is built from TRBV20-1 and TRBJ2-1, with 8 bases that match TRBD2. CDR1 is DFQATT and CDR2 is SNEGSKA in the germline V gene (reference sequence). The CDR3 extends over 15 amino acids. V gave up 3 bases and J gave up 7 bases; unmatched junction bases: 11. Written as DNA, the CDR3 is TGCAGTGCTAGTGTGGGCGGGAGGTCTGAGAATGAGCAGTTCTTC. This sequence encodes CSASVGGRSENEQFF.

The chain recombines TRBV20-1 with TRBJ1-1; D is possibly TRBD1 (6 bases). This CDR3 is 11 amino acids long. From germline, CDR1 is DFQATT and CDR2 SNEGSKA (reference sequence). The ends were cut back, 7 bases at V and 5 bases at J, with 11 bases in the middle. The CDR3 spells CSVSQGTEAFF. In DNA form, the CDR3 reads TGCAGTGTATCACAGGGAACTGAAGCTTTCTTT.

The gene calls are TRBV20-1 and TRBJ2-7; D is unresolved. The length of the CDR3 is 11 residues. V lost 5 bases, J lost 4 bases, and 9 bases lay in between. Looked up from germline, CDR1 is DFQATT and CDR2 is SNEGSKA (reference sequence). The CDR3 is CSAGIEYEQYF. CDR3 coding DNA: TGCAGTGCTGGTATAGAATACGAGCAGTACTTC.

This clonotype was detected only a few times. The CDR3: CASSQDPRDEQFF. The CDR3 nucleotides are TGTGCCAGCAGCCAAGATCCTCGGGATGAGCAGTTCTTC. The genes are TRBV3-1 and TRBJ2-1, with D uncertain. Germline loops: CDR1 LGHDT, CDR2 YNNKEL (reference sequence). Trimming left V 0 bases short and J 8 bases short, with 8 bases between. The CDR3 is made up of 13 amino acids.

This clonotype occurred a few times. The V gene is TRBV28, the J gene TRBJ2-1; the match to TRBD2 covers 10 bases. Germline lookup yields CDR1 MDHEN and CDR2 SYDVKM. V lost 2 bases and J lost 4; bases outside the gene matches: 5. There are 16 residues in the CDR3. CDR3 loop: CASSLGTSVLYNEQFF. The CDR3 coding sequence is TGTGCCAGCAGTTTAGGGACTAGCGTTCTGTACAATGAGCAGTTCTTC.

In its sample, this clonotype was seen many times. The chain couples TRBV20-1 to TRBJ2-7; TRBD1 matches 9 bases. Germline CDR1 reads DFQATT; CDR2 reads SNEGSKA (reference sequence). This CDR3 contains 14 residues. Losses at the gene ends were 5 bases for V and 1 base for J; bases not matched to a gene: 6. The CDR3 here is CSAPSGQGSYEQYF. The CDR3 DNA reads TGCAGTGCTCCCTCGGGACAGGGATCCTACGAGCAGTACTTC.

This clonotype was seen more than once but under ten times. V usage is TRBV20-1 and J usage is TRBJ2-1; 7 bases map to TRBD2. V was clipped by 6 bases and J by 4 bases; unmatched bases: 12. The CDR3 is 15 residues long. Germline loops: CDR1 DFQATT, CDR2 SNEGSKA (reference sequence). The CDR3 DNA sequence: TGCAGTGCCGGAGGTAGCGGGCTCCCTTACAATGAGCAGTTCTTC. Its translation: CSAGGSGLPYNEQFF.

The chain employs TRBV7-9 and TRBJ1-2, with no clear D. Germline-derived CDR1 and CDR2 are SEHNR and FQNEAQ (reference sequence). Trimming cost V 6 bases and J 7 bases, with 18 bases left between them. The CDR3 is 14 residues long. CDR3 coding DNA: TGTGCCAGCAGTCCGGAATCGGCCATGGCTGGCTACACCTTC. It yields the protein CASSPESAMAGYTF.

The sample holds a few counts of this clonotype. The chain couples TRBV4-1 to TRBJ1-4; no clear D gene. The CDR3 covers 14 residues. The V end lost 1 base, the J end lost 6 bases, and 9 bases lay between the germline ends. Germline CDR1 and CDR2: MGHRA and YSYEKL. Here the CDR3 DNA reads TGCGCCAGCAGCCAAGCTGAGGACTATGAAAAACTGTTTTTT. It is translated as CASSQAEDYEKLFF.

V usage is TRBV20-1 and J usage is TRBJ2-1, with D perhaps matching TRBD2 (6 bases). V was clipped by 5 bases and J by 0 bases, with 26 bases between them. Germline values: CDR1 DFQATT, CDR2 SNEGSKA (reference sequence). The CDR3 runs 19 residues. CDR3 bases: TGCAGTGCTCCTAGACCACCGGCGGGAACTCCGTTCTCCTACAATGAGCAGTTCTTC. It is translated as CSAPRPPAGTPFSYNEQFF.

In its sample, this clonotype was seen a few times. J is TRBJ1-1 and V is TRBV6-2 or TRBV6-3; 8 bases line up with TRBD1. The germline gives CDR1 MNHEY, CDR2 SVGEGT. This CDR3 region has 13 residues. V lost 6 bases, J lost 3 bases, and 3 bases stayed unmatched. The CDR3 DNA sequence: TGTGCCAGCAGAGACAGGGGCGACACTGAAGCTTTCTTT. As protein: CASRDRGDTEAFF.

V usage is TRBV20-1 and J usage is TRBJ2-3; maybe TRBD2 (6 bases). This CDR3 has 14 amino acids. From germline, CDR1 is DFQATT and CDR2 SNEGSKA (reference sequence). Trimming stripped 1 base from V and 7 bases from J, with 15 bases between. The CDR3 reads CSARVAGLSNTQYF. The CDR3 nucleotides are TGCAGTGCTAGAGTTGCGGGGCTATCTAATACGCAGTATTTT.

The CDR3 region is CSVLSLGETQYF. CDR3 DNA: TGCAGCGTCCTATCCCTAGGAGAGACCCAGTACTTC. The chain employs TRBV29-1 and TRBJ2-5; D gene ambiguous. In germline, CDR1 is SQVTM, CDR2 ANQGSEA. V dropped 6 bases and J dropped 4 bases, with 12 bases sitting between them. The CDR3 covers 12 residues.

This clonotype was found a few times. This chain links TRBV27 with TRBJ2-3; TRBD1 or TRBD2 may be the D gene (7 bases each). The CDR3 is 14 residues long. Germline V lookup: CDR1 MNHEY, CDR2 SMNVEV (reference sequence). Trimming left V 11 bases short and J 2 bases short, with 17 bases between. The CDR3 here is CAVGEGAYTDTQYF. In DNA form, the CDR3 reads TGTGCCGTCGGGGAGGGGGCTTACACAGATACGCAGTATTTT.

The genes are TRBV12-3 or TRBV12-4 and TRBJ2-5; D perhaps matches TRBD2 (5 bases). The CDR3 has 12 amino acids. The V end was cut by 6 bases, the J end by 7 bases, with 12 bases between. CDR3 nucleotides: TGTGCCAGCAGCCCCAGCGGCGGGACCCAGTACTTC. This codes for CASSPSGGTQYF.

The chain uses TRBV4-1 and TRBJ2-1, with TRBD2 matching over 9 bases. This CDR3 is built from 17 residues. CDR1 MGHRA and CDR2 YSYEKL come from the germline V gene. Trimming at V came to 1 base and at J to 5 bases, leaving 9 bases not matched to a gene. This chain's CDR3 is CASSQAQSAGGNNEQFF. CDR3 DNA sequence: TGCGCCAGCAGCCAAGCCCAATCCGCGGGGGGGAACAATGAGCAGTTCTTC.

In this sample, this clonotype turned up a few times. This sequence joins TRBV20-1 and TRBJ1-2, with 8 bases matching TRBD1. The CDR3 is 14 amino acids. Germline V gene lookup returns CDR1 DFQATT and CDR2 SNEGSKA (reference sequence). V trimming: 3 bases; J trimming: 4 bases; junction bases outside the gene matches: 7. The DNA of the CDR3 is TGCAGTGCTAGTGTGGCAGGGGGCAGCTATGGCTACACCTTC. Encoded protein: CSASVAGGSYGYTF.